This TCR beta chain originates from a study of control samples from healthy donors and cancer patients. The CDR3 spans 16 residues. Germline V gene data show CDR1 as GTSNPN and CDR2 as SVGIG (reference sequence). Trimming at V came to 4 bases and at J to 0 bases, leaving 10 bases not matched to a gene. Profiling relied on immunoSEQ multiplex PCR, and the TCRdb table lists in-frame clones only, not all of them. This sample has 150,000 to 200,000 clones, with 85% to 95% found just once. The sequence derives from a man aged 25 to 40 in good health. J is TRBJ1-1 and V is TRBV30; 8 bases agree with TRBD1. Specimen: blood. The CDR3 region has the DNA TGTGCCTGGACCAGGGGGCGATTATACATGAACACTGAAGCTTTCTTT. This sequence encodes CAWTRGRLYMNTEAFF. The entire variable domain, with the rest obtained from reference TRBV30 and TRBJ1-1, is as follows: SQTIHQWPATLVQPVGSPLSLECTVEGTSNPNLYWYRQAAGRGLQLLFYSVGIGQISSEVPQNLSASRPQDRQFILSSKKLLLSDSGFYLCAWTRGRLYMNTEAFFGQGTRLTVV.